Below are 28 T cell receptor beta chains sequenced from a single sample in a study of blood T cell repertoires in COVID-19. TCRdb's copy holds only in-frame clones and misses some; the assay was immunoSEQ multiplex PCR. The sample includes 120,000 or so clones, approximately 80% of them seen just once. Sequencing input: peripheral blood. These receptors originate from a human donor in a cohort sampled during active COVID-19.

This clone was seen a few times. The chain recombines TRBV19 with TRBJ1-5, with 7 bases fitting TRBD1. The germline V gene has CDR1 LNHDA and CDR2 SQIVND (reference sequence). V lost 7 bases and J lost 6; bases outside the gene matches: 9. The CDR3 runs to 14 residues. As DNA, the CDR3 is TGTGCCAGTATTGAGACAGGGAATCTTCAGCCCCAGCATTTT. Translation gives CASIETGNLQPQHF.

The chain links TRBV3-1 (or the pseudogene TRBV3-2) to TRBJ1-6; 9 bases match TRBD1. V was clipped by 4 bases and J by 9 bases; unmatched bases: 10. The CDR3 sequence is 16 residues long. Germline V lookup: CDR1 LGHDT, CDR2 YNNKEL (reference sequence). CDR3: CASSLTRDRVSSPLHF. The CDR3 nucleotides read TGTGCCAGCAGCCTGACACGGGACAGGGTCTCTTCACCCCTCCACTTT.

The J gene is TRBJ2-5, the V gene TRBV7-2; 9 bases match TRBD2. Germline V lookup: CDR1 SGHTA, CDR2 FQGNSA. With 0 bases clipped from V and 1 base from J, the junction kept 6 bases outside the gene matches. The CDR3 runs to 17 residues. CDR3: CASSLASGGVTQETQYF. As DNA, the CDR3 is TGTGCCAGCAGCTTAGCTAGCGGGGGTGTCACCCAAGAGACCCAGTACTTC.

The genes are TRBV18 and TRBJ2-5; 8 bases are shared with TRBD1. The germline CDR1 and CDR2 sequences are KGHSH and LQKENI. This CDR3 has 15 residues. With V trimmed by 4 bases and J by 3 bases, 7 bases remained unmatched. The CDR3 protein is CASSLSWTGKETQYF. The CDR3 coding sequence is TGTGCCAGCTCACTTTCCTGGACAGGGAAAGAGACCCAGTACTTC.

There are a few counts of this clone. The chain carries TRBV5-4 and TRBJ2-3; possibly TRBD1 for D (5 bases). The CDR3 loop spans 16 amino acids. Germline-derived CDR1 and CDR2 are SGHNT and YYREEE (reference sequence). The germline V and J ends were trimmed by 4 bases and 0 bases, with 15 bases remaining between them. The DNA of the CDR3 is TGTGCCAGCAGCGTCGACAGACAGATTAGCACAGATACGCAGTATTTT. This sequence encodes CASSVDRQISTDTQYF.

As DNA, the CDR3 is TGTGCCAGCAGCCTGGGACAGCCCACAGATACGCAGTATTTT. Encoded protein: CASSLGQPTDTQYF. The J gene is TRBJ2-3, the V gene TRBV5-6; 7 nucleotides line up with TRBD1. The germline CDR1 and CDR2 sequences are SGHDT and YYEEEE. Unmatched junction bases numbered 4, after V lost 4 bases and J lost 2 bases. The CDR3 covers 14 residues.

J is TRBJ2-1 and V is TRBV29-1; 9 nucleotides match TRBD1. Per germline, CDR1 SQVTM and CDR2 ANQGSEA. J gave up 6 bases and V 8 bases, and 11 bases lay outside the gene matches. This CDR3 contains 14 residues. The CDR3 DNA is TGCAGCTCGATGCGGGACAGGGTTTCCAATGAGCAGTTCTTC. This translates into CSSMRDRVSNEQFF.

The chain carries TRBV5-8 and TRBJ2-7, with 8 bases that match TRBD1. This CDR3 is 14 amino acids long. Looked up from germline, CDR1 is SGHTS and CDR2 is YDEGEE. J lost 3 bases, V lost 6 bases, and 8 bases had no gene match. The CDR3 bases are TGTGCCAGCACCCTCGACGACAGGGGCTACGAGCAGTACTTC. Its translation: CASTLDDRGYEQYF.

The CDR3 spells CASSLYLGQKETQYF. CDR3 sequence (DNA): TGTGCCAGCAGTCTCTACTTGGGACAGAAAGAGACCCAGTACTTC. V gene TRBV6-5 combines with J gene TRBJ2-5; 7 bases line up with TRBD1. CDR1 is MNHEY, CDR2 SVGAGI, per germline. The CDR3 is 15 residues long. With V trimmed by 5 bases and J by 3 bases, 9 bases remained unmatched.

The chain has TRBV10-3 and TRBJ1-1, with 7 positions matching TRBD1. Trimming removed 2 bases from V and 5 bases from J; junction bases left unmatched: 8. Germline assignment: CDR1 ENHRY and CDR2 SYGVKD. The CDR3 is 15 residues long. In DNA form, the CDR3 reads TGTGCCATCAGTGAGGGGACGGAGACAGGGACTGAAGCTTTCTTT. Translating gives CAISEGTETGTEAFF.

The genes are TRBV14 and TRBJ1-4; 10 bases align to TRBD1. V was pared by 4 bases and J by 0 bases, with 8 bases of the junction left unmatched. The CDR3 is made up of 18 amino acids. CDR1 is SGHDN, CDR2 FVKESK, per germline. The CDR3 sequence is CASSPRDRGYPTNEKLFF. The CDR3, as DNA: TGTGCCAGCAGCCCACGGGACAGGGGTTATCCAACTAATGAAAAACTGTTTTTT.

The chain has TRBV12-3 or TRBV12-4 and TRBJ1-2, with D tentatively TRBD1 (5 bases). V was cut by 3 bases and J by 6 bases, with 11 bases left in between. This CDR3 is 13 amino acids long. The CDR3 nucleotides read TGTGCCAGCAGTTTTATCCGGACAAATGGCTACACCTTC. Translated, it gives CASSFIRTNGYTF.

This clone was recorded only once. The chain recombines TRBV10-3 with TRBJ2-3, with a tentative D call TRBD2 (6 bases). Per the germline V gene, CDR1 is ENHRY and CDR2 is SYGVKD. This CDR3 is 15 amino acids long. V shed 4 bases and J shed 0 bases, with 11 bases lying between them. The CDR3 bases are TGTGCCATCAGTGGGGTGGGGACTAGCACAGATACGCAGTATTTT. Translated, it gives CAISGVGTSTDTQYF.

In its sample, this clone was seen a few times. The CDR3 protein is CASSYYLTGDLYGYTF. The CDR3 bases are TGTGCCAGCAGTTACTACCTGACAGGAGACCTCTATGGCTACACCTTC. J is TRBJ1-2 and V is TRBV6-2 or TRBV6-3; D is perhaps TRBD1 (6 bases). The length of the CDR3 is 16 residues. Germline assignment: CDR1 MNHEY and CDR2 SVGEGT. Between the trimmed V and J ends, which lost 1 base and 4 bases, there was a span of 16 bases.

This chain uses TRBV19 with TRBJ1-3; perhaps TRBD1 as D (6 bases). The CDR3 is 17 amino acids. V was clipped by 2 bases and J by 3 bases, with 17 bases between them. Per the germline V gene, CDR1 is LNHDA and CDR2 is SQIVND (reference sequence). CDR3 sequence (DNA): TGTGCCAGTAGTATATACCAGTTCGGCAGGGGTGGAAACACCATATATTTT. The encoded protein is CASSIYQFGRGGNTIYF.

This chain connects TRBV5-1 to TRBJ2-7; 12 bases fit TRBD2. The germline V gene has CDR1 SGHRS and CDR2 YFSETQ. V trimming: 1 base; J trimming: 2 bases; junction bases outside the gene matches: 10. The CDR3 runs to 18 residues. CDR3 coding DNA: TGCGCCAGCAGCTTGCGCGTTCTAGCGGGGGGGTTAGCCTACGAGCAGTACTTC. Its translation is CASSLRVLAGGLAYEQYF.

V is TRBV5-1 and J is TRBJ2-7; 8 bases are shared with TRBD1. The CDR3 is 16 residues long. Per the germline V gene, CDR1 is SGHRS and CDR2 is YFSETQ. The trim removed 0 bases at V and 6 bases at J, leaving 11 bases unmatched. The CDR3 DNA is TGCGCCAGCAGCTTGGAGGAGGGCAGGGGGCTTGGCGAGCAGTACTTC. Translation: CASSLEEGRGLGEQYF.

J is TRBJ1-1 and V is TRBV7-2, with 9 positions matching TRBD1. Germline values: CDR1 SGHTA, CDR2 FQGNSA. The CDR3 consists of 20 residues. V lost 0 bases to trimming and J lost 10 bases; unmatched junction nucleotides: 24. The CDR3 here is CASSLAPLAAGQGRFGGAFF. The CDR3 DNA sequence: TGTGCCAGCAGCTTAGCGCCGCTAGCTGCGGGACAGGGAAGATTTGGGGGAGCTTTCTTT.

This clone was recorded once. The rearrangement joins TRBV10-3 to TRBJ2-3, with TRBD2 identical over 7 bases. Germline V lookup: CDR1 ENHRY, CDR2 SYGVKD. CDR3 size: 16 residues. The V and J ends lost 6 bases and 0 bases, in that order; junction bases with no gene match: 9. CDR3 sequence (DNA): TGTGCCATCAGCCCTGGGGGGGGGAAGAGCACAGATACGCAGTATTTT. Its protein product is CAISPGGGKSTDTQYF.

Here the CDR3 DNA reads TGTGCCAGAAGACATAACCAAGAGACCCAGTACTTC. It yields the protein CARRHNQETQYF. The J gene is TRBJ2-5, the V gene TRBV6-5; D gene ambiguous. V lost 9 bases and J lost 0, with 8 bases in between. The CDR3 sequence is 12 residues long. Germline-derived CDR1 and CDR2 are MNHEY and SVGAGI.

This clone was detected only once. The chain couples TRBV5-1 to TRBJ2-1; D is ambiguous. Trimming pared 0 bases from V and 5 bases from J, leaving 12 bases between. The length of the CDR3 is 15 residues. Germline V gene lookup returns CDR1 SGHRS and CDR2 YFSETQ. The CDR3 reads CASSLAFLSDNEQFF. CDR3 DNA sequence: TGCGCCAGCAGCTTGGCATTTCTGAGCGACAATGAGCAGTTCTTC.

This rearrangement joins TRBV5-4 to TRBJ2-3, with TRBD2 as a possible D gene (7 bases). Germline-derived CDR1 and CDR2 are SGHNT and YYREEE (reference sequence). CDR3 size: 16 residues. V was pared by 4 bases and J by 5 bases, with 20 bases between. For the CDR3, the DNA is TGTGCCAGCAGCCCCGGCCGGGGGGCCCAGGGAGATACGCAGTATTTT. Its protein is CASSPGRGAQGDTQYF. The whole variable domain, remainder taken from reference TRBV5-4 and TRBJ2-3, is ETGVTQSPTHLIKTRGQQVTLRCSSQSGHNTVSWYQQALGQGPQFIFQYYREEENGRGNFPPRFSGLQFPNYSSELNVNALELDDSALYLCASSPGRGAQGDTQYFGPGTRLTVL.

This chain links TRBV4-3 with TRBJ2-1, with unresolved D. V was pared by 3 bases and J by 15 bases, with 12 bases between. CDR3 size: 11 residues. Looked up from germline, CDR1 is LGHNA and CDR2 is YSLEER. This CDR3 is CASSHNRAWFF. The CDR3, as DNA: TGCGCCAGCAGCCATAACAGAGCATGGTTCTTC.

The sample holds one count of this clone. This chain connects TRBV6-4 to TRBJ2-1; the match to TRBD2 covers 13 bases. V shed 3 bases, J shed 7 bases, and the junction held 9 bases outside the gene matches. This CDR3 comprises 17 residues. Per germline, CDR1 MRHNA and CDR2 SNTAGT. The CDR3 nucleotides are TGTGCCAGCAGTGAGTCGGTACTAGCGGGGGGGAAAAATGAGCAGTTCTTC. This encodes CASSESVLAGGKNEQFF.

The chain couples TRBV6-5 to TRBJ2-6, with 8 bases that match TRBD1. The V gene's germline CDR1 is MNHEY and CDR2 SVGAGI. The CDR3 length is 14 residues. After removal of 8 bases from V and 2 bases from J, the junction contained 2 bases not matched to a gene. CDR3 protein: CASLTGAGANVLTF. Here the CDR3 DNA reads TGTGCCAGCTTGACAGGGGCTGGGGCCAACGTCCTGACTTTC.

This chain uses TRBV7-2 with TRBJ2-3; the D gene is possibly TRBD1 (5 bases). Deletions cut 1 base from V and 0 bases from J, with 11 bases between. Germline CDR1 and CDR2: SGHTA and FQGNSA. This CDR3 region has 16 residues. The CDR3: CASSLGSGPSTDTQYF. CDR3 nucleotide sequence: TGTGCCAGCAGCTTAGGTTCAGGGCCTAGCACAGATACGCAGTATTTT.

The chain combines TRBV7-9 with TRBJ2-6, with D unresolved. The germline gives CDR1 SEHNR, CDR2 FQNEAQ (reference sequence). Trimming stripped 5 bases from V and 3 bases from J, with 5 bases between. This CDR3 region has 13 residues. CDR3 loop: CASSPGGANVLTF. The CDR3 DNA reads as TGTGCCAGCAGCCCGGGTGGGGCCAACGTCCTGACTTTC.

In its sample, this clone was seen once. The chain links TRBV15 to TRBJ2-7; TRBD1 aligns across 7 bases. CDR1 is LNHNV and CDR2 is YYDKDF in the germline V gene (reference sequence). The CDR3 covers 13 residues. With V trimmed by 2 bases and J by 4 bases, 2 bases remained unmatched. CDR3 loop: CATSRNRGYEQYF. CDR3 bases: TGTGCCACCAGCAGAAACAGGGGATACGAGCAGTACTTC.